This T cell receptor beta chain derives from a study of ipilimumab plus nivolumab after autologous stem cell transplantation. For the study at large: Patients received a median of about 5 ipilimumab and roughly 8 nivolumab doses.

Here immunoSEQ multiplex PCR was the method, and the copy in TCRdb shows in-frame clones only, minus some. The sample yields roughly 12,000 clones, around 78% seen once. Patients got ipilimumab 1 mg/kg beginning 14 to 28 days post-transplant. The CDR3 is 13 residues long. V was pared by 6 bases and J by 5 bases, with 5 bases of the junction left unmatched. The germline V gene has CDR1 MNHEY and CDR2 SMNVEV (reference sequence). This sequence joins TRBV27 and TRBJ2-3, with 7 bases lining up with TRBD2. This sample comprised PBMCs, obtained in a trial of ipilimumab plus nivolumab as post-transplant consolidation. The TCR sequence derives from a male donor with diffuse large B-cell lymphoma. The CDR3 bases are TGTGCCAGCAGATCCGGGGGGTTAGATACGCAGTATTTT. Its translation: CASRSGGLDTQYF.